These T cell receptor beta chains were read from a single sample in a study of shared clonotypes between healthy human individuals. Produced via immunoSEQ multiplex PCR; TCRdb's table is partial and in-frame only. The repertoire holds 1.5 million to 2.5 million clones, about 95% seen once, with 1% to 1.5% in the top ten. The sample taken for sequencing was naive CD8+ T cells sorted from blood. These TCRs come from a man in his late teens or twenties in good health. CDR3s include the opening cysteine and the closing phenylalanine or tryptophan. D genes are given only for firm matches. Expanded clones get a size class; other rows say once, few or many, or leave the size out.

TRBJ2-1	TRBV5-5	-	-	CASSFGDHNEQFF	TGTGCCAGCAGCTTTGGGGACCACAATGAGCAGTTCTTC
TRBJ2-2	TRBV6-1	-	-	CASSGGLGTGELFF	TGTGCCAGCAGTGGAGGGCTAGGCACCGGGGAGCTGTTTTTT
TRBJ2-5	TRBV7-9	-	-	CASSLETGETQYF	TGTGCCAGCAGCTTAGAGACGGGAGAGACCCAGTACTTC
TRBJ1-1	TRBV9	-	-	CASSELINLNTEAFF	TGTGCCAGCAGCGAACTGATAAATTTGAACACTGAAGCTTTCTTT
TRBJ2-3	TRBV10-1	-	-	CASSEFYMDTQYF	TGCGCCAGCAGTGAGTTTTATATGGATACGCAGTATTTT
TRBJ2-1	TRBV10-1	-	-	CASSDAGAGGNEQFF	TGCGCCAGCAGTGATGCCGGAGCAGGGGGGAATGAGCAGTTCTTC
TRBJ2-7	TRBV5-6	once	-	CASSLRGNSYEQYF	TGTGCCAGCAGCTTACGAGGGAACTCCTACGAGCAGTACTTC
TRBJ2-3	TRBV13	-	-	CASSLGWGDTQYF	TGTGCCAGCAGCTTAGGATGGGGGGATACGCAGTATTTT
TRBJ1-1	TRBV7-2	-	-	CASSSNRVEAFF	TGTGCCAGCAGCTCGAATCGGGTTGAGGCTTTCTTT
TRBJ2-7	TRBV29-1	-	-	CSVERIVQGSSYEQYF	TGCAGCGTTGAACGTATAGTGCAGGGGTCCTCCTACGAGCAGTACTTC
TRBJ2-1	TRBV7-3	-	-	CASSGPTPYNEQFF	TGTGCCAGCAGCGGACCGACACCTTACAATGAGCAGTTCTTC
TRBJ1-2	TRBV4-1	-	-	CASSPKAGTNYGYTF	TGCGCCAGCAGCCCGAAGGCAGGGACTAACTATGGCTACACCTTC
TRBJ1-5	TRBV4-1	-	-	CASSQVGGITNQPQHF	TGCGCCAGCAGCCAAGTAGGAGGGATAACTAATCAGCCCCAGCATTTT
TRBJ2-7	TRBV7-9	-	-	CASSSSLRDEQYF	TGTGCCAGCAGCTCAAGCCTTAGGGACGAGCAGTACTTC
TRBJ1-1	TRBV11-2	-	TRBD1	CASSSSTGIGKNTEAFF	TGTGCCAGCAGCTCGTCGACAGGGATTGGGAAGAACACTGAAGCTTTCTTT
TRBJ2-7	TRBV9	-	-	CASSVDQANHEQYF	TGTGCCAGCAGCGTAGACCAGGCTAACCACGAGCAGTACTTC
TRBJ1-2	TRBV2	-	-	CASSELEGRGDYGYTF	TGTGCCAGCAGTGAACTTGAGGGGCGCGGGGACTATGGCTACACCTTT
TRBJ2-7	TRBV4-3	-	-	CASSQDAGIYEQYF	TGCGCCAGCAGCCAAGATGCGGGAATCTACGAGCAGTACTTC
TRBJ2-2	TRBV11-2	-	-	CASIIGPGLSLDTGELFF	TGTGCCAGCATCATAGGCCCCGGACTTTCTCTAGACACCGGGGAGCTGTTTTTT
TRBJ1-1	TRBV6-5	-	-	CASTPRGYTEAFF	TGTGCCAGCACCCCCAGGGGCTACACTGAAGCTTTCTTT
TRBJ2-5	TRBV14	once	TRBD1	CASSPMRTGGGETQYF	TGTGCCAGCAGCCCGATGAGGACAGGGGGCGGGGAGACCCAGTACTTC
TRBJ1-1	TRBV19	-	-	CASSIATGGNAEAFF	TGTGCCAGTAGTATAGCTACGGGGGGGAACGCTGAAGCTTTCTTT
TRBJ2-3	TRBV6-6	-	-	CASSYAPDTQYF	TGTGCCAGCAGTTACGCCCCAGATACGCAGTATTTT
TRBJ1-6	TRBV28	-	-	CASSKSRAINSPLHF	TGTGCCAGCAGCAAAAGCCGGGCTATAAATTCACCCCTCCACTTT
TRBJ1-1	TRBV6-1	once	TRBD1	CASSDQTGQGSTEAFF	TGTGCCAGCAGTGACCAGACCGGACAGGGCAGTACTGAAGCTTTCTTT
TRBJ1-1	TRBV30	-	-	CAWSLGLEAFF	TGTGCCTGGAGCTTGGGGCTTGAAGCTTTCTTT
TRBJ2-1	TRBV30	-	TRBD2	CAWSRAGGSYNEQFF	TGTGCCTGGAGTAGGGCGGGGGGATCCTACAATGAGCAGTTCTTC
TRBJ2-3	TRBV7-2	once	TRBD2	CASSSLLAEITDTQYF	TGTGCCAGCAGCTCCCTACTAGCGGAAATCACAGATACGCAGTATTTT
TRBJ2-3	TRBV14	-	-	CASSLGEFGTDTQYF	TGTGCCAGCAGCCTAGGGGAGTTTGGCACAGATACGCAGTATTTT
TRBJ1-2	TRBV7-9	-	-	CASSSTEGIYGYTF	TGTGCCAGCAGCTCGACAGAGGGGATCTATGGCTACACCTTC
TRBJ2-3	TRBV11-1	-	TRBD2	CASSFLAASTDTQYF	TGTGCCAGCAGCTTCCTAGCGGCTAGCACAGATACGCAGTATTTT